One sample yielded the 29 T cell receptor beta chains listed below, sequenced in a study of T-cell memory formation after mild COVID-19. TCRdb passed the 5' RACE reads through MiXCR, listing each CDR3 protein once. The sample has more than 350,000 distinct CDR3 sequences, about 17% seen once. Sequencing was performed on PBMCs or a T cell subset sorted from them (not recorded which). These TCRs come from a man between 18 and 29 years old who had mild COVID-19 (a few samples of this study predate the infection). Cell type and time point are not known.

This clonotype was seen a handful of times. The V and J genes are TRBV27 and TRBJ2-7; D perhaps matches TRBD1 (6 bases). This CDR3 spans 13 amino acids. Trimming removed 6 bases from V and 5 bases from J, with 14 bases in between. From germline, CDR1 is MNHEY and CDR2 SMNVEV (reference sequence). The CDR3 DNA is TGTGCCAGCAGCGCCGCAGGGGCCAACGAGCAGTACTTC. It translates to CASSAAGANEQYF.

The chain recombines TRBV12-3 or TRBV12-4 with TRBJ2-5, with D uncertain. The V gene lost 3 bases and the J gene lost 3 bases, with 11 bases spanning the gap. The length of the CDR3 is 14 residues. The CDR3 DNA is TGTGCCAGCAGTTTCTCTGCGGTAGAAGAGACCCAGTACTTC. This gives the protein CASSFSAVEETQYF.

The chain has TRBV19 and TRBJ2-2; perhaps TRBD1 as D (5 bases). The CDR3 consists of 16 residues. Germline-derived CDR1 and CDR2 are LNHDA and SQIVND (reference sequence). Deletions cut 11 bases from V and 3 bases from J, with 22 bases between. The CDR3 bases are TGTGCCGTTAACCGTCATAGGCAGGGCGACACCGGGGAGCTGTTTTTT. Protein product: CAVNRHRQGDTGELFF.

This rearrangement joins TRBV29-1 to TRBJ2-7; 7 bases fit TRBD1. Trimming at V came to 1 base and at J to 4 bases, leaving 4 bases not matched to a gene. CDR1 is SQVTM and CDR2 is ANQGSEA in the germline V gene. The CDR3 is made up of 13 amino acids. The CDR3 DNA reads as TGCAGCGTTGAAGCAATGACAGGGTACGAGCAGTACTTC. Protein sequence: CSVEAMTGYEQYF.

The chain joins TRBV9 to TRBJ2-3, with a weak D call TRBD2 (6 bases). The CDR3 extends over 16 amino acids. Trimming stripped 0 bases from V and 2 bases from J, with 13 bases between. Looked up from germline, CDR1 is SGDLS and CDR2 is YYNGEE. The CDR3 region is CASSVGGGTTTDTQYF. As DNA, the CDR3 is TGTGCCAGCAGCGTAGGGGGAGGTACGACCACAGATACGCAGTATTTT. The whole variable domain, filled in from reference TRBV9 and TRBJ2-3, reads DSGVTQTPKHLITATGQRVTLRCSPRSGDLSVYWYQQSLDQGLQFLIQYYNGEERAKGNILERFSAQQFPDLHSELNLSSLELGDSALYFCASSVGGGTTTDTQYFGPGTRLTVL.

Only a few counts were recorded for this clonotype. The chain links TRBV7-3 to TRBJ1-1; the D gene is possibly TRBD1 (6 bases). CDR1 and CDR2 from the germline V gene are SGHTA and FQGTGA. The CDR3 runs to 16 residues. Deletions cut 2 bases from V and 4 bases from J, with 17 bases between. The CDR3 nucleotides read TGTGCCAGCAGCTTAGCAGGGGCGGGGGTGAGCACTGAAGCTTTCTTT. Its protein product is CASSLAGAGVSTEAFF.

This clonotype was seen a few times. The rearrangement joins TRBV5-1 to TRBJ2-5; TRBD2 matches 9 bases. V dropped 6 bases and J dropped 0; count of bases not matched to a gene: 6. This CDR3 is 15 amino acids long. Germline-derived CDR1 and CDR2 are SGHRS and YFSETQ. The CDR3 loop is CASTASGAYQETQYF. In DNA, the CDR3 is TGCGCCAGCACCGCTAGCGGGGCGTACCAAGAGACCCAGTACTTC.

The CDR3 sequence is CASSEAGFLLHF. CDR3 in DNA: TGTGCCAGCAGTGAAGCGGGGTTCCTCCTCCACTTT. The rearrangement links TRBV6-1 to TRBJ1-6; D unclear. Germline loops: CDR1 MNHNS, CDR2 SASEGT. The CDR3 is made up of 12 amino acids. Trimming cost V 0 bases and J 15 bases, with 9 bases left between them.

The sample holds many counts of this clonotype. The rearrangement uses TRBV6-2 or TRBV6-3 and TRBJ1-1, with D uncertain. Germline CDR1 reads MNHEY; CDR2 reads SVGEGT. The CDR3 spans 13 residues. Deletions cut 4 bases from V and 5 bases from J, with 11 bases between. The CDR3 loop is CASSLVSGTEAFF. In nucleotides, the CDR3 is TGTGCCAGCAGTTTGGTATCGGGAACTGAAGCTTTCTTT.

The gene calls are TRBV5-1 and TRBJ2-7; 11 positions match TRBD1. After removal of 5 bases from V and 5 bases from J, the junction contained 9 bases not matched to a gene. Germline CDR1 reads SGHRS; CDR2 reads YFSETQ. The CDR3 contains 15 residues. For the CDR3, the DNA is TGCGCCAGCAGGACCGGGACAGGGGGTTTTGACGAGCAGTACGTC. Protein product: CASRTGTGGFDEQYV.

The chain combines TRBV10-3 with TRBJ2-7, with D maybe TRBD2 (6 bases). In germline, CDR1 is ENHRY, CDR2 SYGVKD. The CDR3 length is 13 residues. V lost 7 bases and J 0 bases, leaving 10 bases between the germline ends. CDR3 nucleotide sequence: TGTGCCATCACGGACGGGAGCTCCTACGAGCAGTACTTC. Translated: CAITDGSSYEQYF.

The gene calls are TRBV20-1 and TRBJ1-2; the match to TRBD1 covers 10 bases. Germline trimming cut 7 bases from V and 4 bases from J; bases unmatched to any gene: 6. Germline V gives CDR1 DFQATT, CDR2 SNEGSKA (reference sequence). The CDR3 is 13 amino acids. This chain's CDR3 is CSGTTGGGYGYTF. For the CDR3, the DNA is TGCAGTGGCACGACAGGGGGCGGCTATGGCTACACCTTC.

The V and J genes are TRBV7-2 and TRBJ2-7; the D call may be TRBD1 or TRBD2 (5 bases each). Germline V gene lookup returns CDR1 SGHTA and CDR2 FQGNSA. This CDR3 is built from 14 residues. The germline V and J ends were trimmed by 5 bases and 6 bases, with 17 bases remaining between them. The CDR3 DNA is TGTGCCAGCAGCCGACGGGACGTTCGTTTCGAGCAGTACTTC. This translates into CASSRRDVRFEQYF. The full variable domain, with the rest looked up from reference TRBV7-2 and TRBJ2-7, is GAGVSQSPSNKVTEKGKDVELRCDPISGHTALYWYRQSLGQGLEFLIYFQGNSAPDKSGLPSDRFSAERTGGSVSTLTIQRTQQEDSAVYLCASSRRDVRFEQYFGPGTRLTVT.

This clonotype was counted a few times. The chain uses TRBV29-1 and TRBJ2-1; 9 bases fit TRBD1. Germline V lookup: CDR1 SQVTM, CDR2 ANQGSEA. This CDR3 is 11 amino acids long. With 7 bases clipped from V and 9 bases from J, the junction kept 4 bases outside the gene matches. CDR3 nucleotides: TGCAGCGGGGACAGGGTCGGTGAGCAGTTCTTC. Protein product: CSGDRVGEQFF.

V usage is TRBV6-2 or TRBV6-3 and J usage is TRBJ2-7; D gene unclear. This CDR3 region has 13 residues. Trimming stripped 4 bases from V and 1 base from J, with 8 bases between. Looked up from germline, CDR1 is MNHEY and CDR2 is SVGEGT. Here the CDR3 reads CASSSTVSYEQYF. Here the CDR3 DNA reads TGTGCCAGCAGTTCGACGGTTTCCTACGAGCAGTACTTC.

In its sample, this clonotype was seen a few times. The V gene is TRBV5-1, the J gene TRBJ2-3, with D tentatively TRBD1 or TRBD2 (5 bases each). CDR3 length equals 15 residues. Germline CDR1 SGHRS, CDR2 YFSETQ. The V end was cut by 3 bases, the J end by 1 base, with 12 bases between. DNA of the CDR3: TGCGCCAGCAGCTCTTGGGGGACCCGCACAGATACGCAGTATTTT. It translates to CASSSWGTRTDTQYF.

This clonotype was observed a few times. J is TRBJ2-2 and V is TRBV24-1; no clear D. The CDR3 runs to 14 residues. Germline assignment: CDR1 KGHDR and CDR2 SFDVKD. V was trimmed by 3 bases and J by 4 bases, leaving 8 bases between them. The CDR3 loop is CATSDPTGTGELFF. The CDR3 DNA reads TGTGCCACCAGTGATCCTACGGGCACCGGGGAGCTGTTTTTT.

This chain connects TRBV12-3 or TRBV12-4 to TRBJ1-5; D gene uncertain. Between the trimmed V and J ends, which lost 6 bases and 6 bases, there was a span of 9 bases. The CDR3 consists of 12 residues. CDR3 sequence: CASSSIGQPQHF. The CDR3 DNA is TGTGCCAGCAGCTCGATCGGTCAGCCCCAGCATTTT.

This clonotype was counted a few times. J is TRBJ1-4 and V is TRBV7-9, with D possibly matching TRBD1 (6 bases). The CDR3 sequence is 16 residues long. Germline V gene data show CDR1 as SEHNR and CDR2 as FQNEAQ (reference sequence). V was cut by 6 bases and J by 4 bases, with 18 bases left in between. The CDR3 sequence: CASSSDQTGYNEKLFF. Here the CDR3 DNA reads TGTGCCAGCAGTTCCGACCAGACAGGATATAATGAAAAACTGTTTTTT.

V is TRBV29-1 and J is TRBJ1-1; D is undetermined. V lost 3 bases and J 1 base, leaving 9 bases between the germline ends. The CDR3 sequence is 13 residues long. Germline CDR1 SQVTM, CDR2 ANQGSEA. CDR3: CSVEREENTEAFF. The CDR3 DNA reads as TGCAGCGTTGAGAGGGAAGAGAACACTGAAGCTTTCTTT.

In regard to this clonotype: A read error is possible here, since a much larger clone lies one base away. The CDR3 is CASSLESGQGAEAFF. The CDR3 DNA reads TGCGCCAGCAGCTTGGAATCCGGCCAGGGGGCTGAAGCTTTCTTT. This chain links TRBV5-1 with TRBJ1-1; 7 positions agree with TRBD1. V gave up 0 bases and J gave up 6 bases; unmatched junction bases: 8. The CDR3 contains 15 residues. Germline CDR1 SGHRS, CDR2 YFSETQ.

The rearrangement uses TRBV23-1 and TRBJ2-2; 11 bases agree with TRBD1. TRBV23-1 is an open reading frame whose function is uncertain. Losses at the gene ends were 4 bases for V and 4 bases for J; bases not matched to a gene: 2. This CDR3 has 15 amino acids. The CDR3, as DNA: TGCGCCAGCAGTCGGGACAGGGGGAGCACCGGGGAGCTGTTTTTT. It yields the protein CASSRDRGSTGELFF.

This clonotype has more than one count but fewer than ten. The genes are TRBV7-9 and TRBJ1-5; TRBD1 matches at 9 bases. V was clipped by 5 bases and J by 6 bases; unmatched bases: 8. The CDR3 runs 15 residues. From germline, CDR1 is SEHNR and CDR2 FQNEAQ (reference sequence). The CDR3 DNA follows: TGTGCCAGCAGCCGGGGACAGGGTGTTAGTCAGCCCCAGCATTTT. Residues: CASSRGQGVSQPQHF.

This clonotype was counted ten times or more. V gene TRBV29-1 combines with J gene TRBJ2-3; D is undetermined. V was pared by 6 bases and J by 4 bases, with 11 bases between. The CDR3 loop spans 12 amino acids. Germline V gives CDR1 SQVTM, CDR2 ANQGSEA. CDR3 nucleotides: TGCAGCGTGGTCCCCCCCGCAGATACGCAGTATTTT. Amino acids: CSVVPPADTQYF.

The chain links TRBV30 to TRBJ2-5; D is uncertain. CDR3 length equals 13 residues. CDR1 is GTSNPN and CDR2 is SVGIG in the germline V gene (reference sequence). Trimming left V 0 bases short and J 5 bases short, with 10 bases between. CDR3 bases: TGTGCCTGGAGTGTGCGGCTCCGGGAGACCCAGTACTTC. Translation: CAWSVRLRETQYF.

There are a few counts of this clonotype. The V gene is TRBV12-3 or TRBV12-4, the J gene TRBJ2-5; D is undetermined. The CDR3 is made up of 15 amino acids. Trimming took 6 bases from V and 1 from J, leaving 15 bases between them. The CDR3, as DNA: TGTGCCAGCAGCCACAGACGGTTAATCCAAGAGACCCAGTACTTC. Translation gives CASSHRRLIQETQYF.

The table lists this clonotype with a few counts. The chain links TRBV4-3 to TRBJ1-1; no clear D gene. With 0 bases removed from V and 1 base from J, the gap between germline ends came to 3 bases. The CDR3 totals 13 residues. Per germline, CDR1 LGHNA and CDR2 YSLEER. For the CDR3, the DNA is TGCGCCAGCAGCCAAGATGGGAACACTGAAGCTTTCTTT. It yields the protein CASSQDGNTEAFF.

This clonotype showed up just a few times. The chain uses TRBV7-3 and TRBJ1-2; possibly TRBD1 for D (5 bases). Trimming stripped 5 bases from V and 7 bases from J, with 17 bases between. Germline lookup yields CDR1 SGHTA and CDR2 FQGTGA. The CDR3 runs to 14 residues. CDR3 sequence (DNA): TGTGCCAGCAGCGCGGATCAGGGAATCGGTGGCTACACCTTC. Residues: CASSADQGIGGYTF.

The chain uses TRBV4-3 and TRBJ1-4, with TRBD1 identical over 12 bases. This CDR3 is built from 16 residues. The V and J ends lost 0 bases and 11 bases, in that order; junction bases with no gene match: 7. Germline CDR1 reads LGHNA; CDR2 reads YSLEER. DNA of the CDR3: TGCGCCAGCAGCCAAGAGACCGGGACAGGGGGCTATAAACTGTTTTTT. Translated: CASSQETGTGGYKLFF.